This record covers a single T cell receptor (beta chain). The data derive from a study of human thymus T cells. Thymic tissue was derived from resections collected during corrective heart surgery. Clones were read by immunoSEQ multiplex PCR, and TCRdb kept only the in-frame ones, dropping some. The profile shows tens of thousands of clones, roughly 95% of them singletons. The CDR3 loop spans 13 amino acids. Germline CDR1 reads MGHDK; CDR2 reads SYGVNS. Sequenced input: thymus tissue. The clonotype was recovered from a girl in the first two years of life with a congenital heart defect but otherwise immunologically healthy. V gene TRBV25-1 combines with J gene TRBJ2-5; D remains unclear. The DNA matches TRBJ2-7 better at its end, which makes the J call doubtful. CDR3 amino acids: CASSRAVTYEQYF. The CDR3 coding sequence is TGTGCCAGCAGTCGGGCAGTGACCTACGAGCAGTACTTC.